This TCR beta chain was sequenced during a study of Ad26.COV2.S vaccination and SARS-CoV-2 variants. About the study: Among those in the COV1001 Ad26.COV2.S trial arm was the donor. The study gave Ad26.COV2.S intramuscularly, once or twice 56 days apart.

Noted treatment: about 20 received Ad26.COV2.S at low or high dose, single or two shots; 5 received placebo; per-sample allocation not given. Sample collection was performed on day 63 after the first vaccine or placebo injection. CDR1 is SGHNT and CDR2 is YENEEA in the germline V gene. V dropped 5 bases and J dropped 5 bases, with 22 bases sitting between them. This CDR3 has 17 residues. Generated by immunoSEQ multiplex PCR, the TCRdb table keeps only in-frame clones and is missing some. The table lists under 400,000 clones, around 86% of them singletons. The TCR comes from a person aged 18-65 years who received the Ad26.COV2.S COVID-19 vaccine or a placebo. The rearrangement uses TRBV11-3 and TRBJ2-1; D gene ambiguous. The input for sequencing was peripheral blood, taken in a trial of Ad26.COV2.S vaccine versus placebo. Here the CDR3 DNA reads TGTGCCAGCAGCACAGACCCAGGACCCGCCAATGACAATGAGCAGTTCTTC. The encoded protein is CASSTDPGPANDNEQFF.